A single sample gave rise to the 26 T cell receptor beta chains below, sequenced in a study of T cell changes during pregnancy in multiple sclerosis. The repertoire was sequenced with immunoSEQ multiplex PCR; TCRdb's copy has only in-frame clones and lacks some. The table has about 40,000 clones, about 89% seen once. The input for sequencing was CD4+ T cells from peripheral blood mononuclear cells, taken in the third trimester of pregnancy. The source is a female donor in good health, enrolled as a control in a pregnancy study.

This chain connects TRBV28 to TRBJ2-2; 8 bases agree with TRBD1. With 4 bases clipped from V and 3 bases from J, the junction kept 4 bases outside the gene matches. The CDR3 covers 15 residues. Germline CDR1 and CDR2: MDHEN and SYDVKM. The CDR3 DNA reads TGTGCCAGCAGTTCCGGACAGGGTGACACCGGGGAGCTGTTTTTT. Protein product: CASSSGQGDTGELFF. Based on the CDR3 plus reference TRBV28 and TRBJ2-2, the full variable domain is DVKVTQSSRYLVKRTGEKVFLECVQDMDHENMFWYRQDPGLGLRLIYFSYDVKMKEKGDIPEGYSVSREKKERFSLILESASTNQTSMYLCASSSGQGDTGELFFGEGSRLTVL.

This chain uses TRBV18 with TRBJ2-5; tentative D call: TRBD2 (5 bases). The CDR3 loop spans 14 amino acids. V shed 2 bases and J shed 2 bases, with 9 bases lying between them. CDR1 and CDR2 (germline): KGHSH, LQKENI. Here the CDR3 DNA reads TGTGCCAGCTCACCAACTAGTTCGCAAGAGACCCAGTACTTC. Amino acids: CASSPTSSQETQYF.

The chain is built from TRBV10-3 and TRBJ1-2, with 11 nucleotides matching TRBD1. V gave up 7 bases and J gave up 4 bases; unmatched junction bases: 5. Per the germline V gene, CDR1 is ENHRY and CDR2 is SYGVKD. CDR3 length: 14 amino acids. The CDR3 DNA reads as TGTGCCATCAATCGGGACAGGGGGTTCTATGGCTACACCTTC. It yields the protein CAINRDRGFYGYTF.

The chain joins TRBV28 to TRBJ2-7, with 11 bases fitting TRBD2. The CDR3 is made up of 15 amino acids. J was trimmed by 3 bases and V by 2 bases; bases with no gene match: 3. Germline lookup yields CDR1 MDHEN and CDR2 SYDVKM. The DNA for the CDR3 is TGTGCCAGCAGTTTAGGGACTAGCGGATACTACGAGCAGTACTTC. Amino acids: CASSLGTSGYYEQYF.

V and J are TRBV9 and TRBJ2-3; D possibly corresponds to TRBD1 (5 bases). The V gene's germline CDR1 is SGDLS and CDR2 YYNGEE. The CDR3 is 16 residues long. The V end lost 0 bases, the J end lost 0 bases, and 11 bases lay between the germline ends. This CDR3 is CASSVGWTTSTDTQYF. The CDR3 coding sequence is TGTGCCAGCAGCGTAGGGTGGACAACTAGCACAGATACGCAGTATTTT.

The chain recombines TRBV9 with TRBJ2-5; D possibly corresponds to TRBD1 (5 bases). Per germline, CDR1 SGDLS and CDR2 YYNGEE. Trimming took off 2 bases at V and 4 bases at J, with 15 bases between the two ends. The CDR3 covers 15 residues. The DNA of the CDR3 is TGTGCCAGCAGCGTGCGACAGTCTTCGGGAGAGACCCAGTACTTC. The encoded protein is CASSVRQSSGETQYF.

This clone has a handful of counts. The rearrangement joins TRBV18 to TRBJ1-5; no clear D gene. Deletions cut 2 bases from V and 0 bases from J, with 5 bases between. The CDR3 loop spans 14 amino acids. In germline, CDR1 is KGHSH, CDR2 LQKENI. The CDR3 protein is CASSPLYSNQPQHF. The CDR3 bases are TGTGCCAGCTCACCATTGTATAGCAATCAGCCCCAGCATTTT.

V is TRBV7-3 and J is TRBJ2-7; 11 bases map to TRBD2. This CDR3 is 14 amino acids long. Germline values: CDR1 SGHTA, CDR2 FQGTGA. J was trimmed by 6 bases and V by 5 bases; bases with no gene match: 6. The CDR3 is CASSISGRATEQYF. The CDR3 DNA sequence: TGTGCCAGCAGCATTAGCGGGAGGGCCACCGAGCAGTACTTC.

J is TRBJ2-5 and V is TRBV5-4, with TRBD2 identical over 11 bases. Germline values: CDR1 SGHNT, CDR2 YYREEE (reference sequence). J lost 2 bases, V lost 3 bases, and 6 bases had no gene match. The CDR3 consists of 16 residues. In nucleotides, the CDR3 is TGTGCCAGCAGCTGGGGGACTAGCGGCCTGCAAGAGACCCAGTACTTC. Translating gives CASSWGTSGLQETQYF.

J is TRBJ1-1 and V is TRBV5-4; 7 bases agree with TRBD1. From germline, CDR1 is SGHNT and CDR2 YYREEE (reference sequence). V lost 2 bases and J lost 3; bases outside the gene matches: 4. The length of the CDR3 is 14 residues. The DNA of the CDR3 is TGTGCCAGCAGCTTTCTCCAGGGGGACACTGAAGCTTTCTTT. Its protein is CASSFLQGDTEAFF. The variable domain in full, completed from reference TRBV5-4 and TRBJ1-1, reads ETGVTQSPTHLIKTRGQQVTLRCSSQSGHNTVSWYQQALGQGPQFIFQYYREEENGRGNFPPRFSGLQFPNYSSELNVNALELDDSALYLCASSFLQGDTEAFFGQGTRLTVV.

This clone was seen once. The chain recombines TRBV7-3 with TRBJ2-2; D gene uncertain. V lost 5 bases, J lost 4 bases, and 8 bases lay in between. Germline CDR1 and CDR2: SGHTA and FQGTGA. CDR3 size: 13 residues. The CDR3 sequence is CASSLTTTGELFF. For the CDR3, the DNA is TGTGCCAGCAGCCTCACAACCACCGGGGAGCTGTTTTTT. Together with reference TRBV7-3 and TRBJ2-2, the CDR3 gives the full variable domain: GAGVSQTPSNKVTEKGKYVELRCDPISGHTALYWYRQSLGQGPEFLIYFQGTGAADDSGLPNDRFFAVRPEGSVSTLKIQRTERGDSAVYLCASSLTTTGELFFGEGSRLTVL.

This clone was found a few times. The rearrangement joins TRBV7-2 to TRBJ2-7, with 8 bases fitting TRBD2. This CDR3 spans 13 amino acids. Trimming at V came to 1 base and at J to 6 bases, leaving 2 bases not matched to a gene. Germline values: CDR1 SGHTA, CDR2 FQGNSA. DNA for the CDR3: TGTGCCAGCAGCTTAGAGCGGGGGAGCGAGCAGTACTTC. It encodes CASSLERGSEQYF.

The chain links TRBV5-6 to TRBJ2-7; a weak D match, TRBD1 (6 bases). The CDR3 totals 17 residues. Between the trimmed V and J ends, which lost 0 bases and 0 bases, there was a span of 16 bases. Germline V gives CDR1 SGHDT, CDR2 YYEEEE. The CDR3 DNA reads TGTGCCAGCAGCTTGGGGGCCAACAGGGCAAGCTCCTACGAGCAGTACTTC. Translation gives CASSLGANRASSYEQYF.

The rearrangement links TRBV18 to TRBJ2-3, with 13 bases lining up with TRBD2. CDR3 length: 16 residues. Unmatched junction bases numbered 4, after V lost 5 bases and J lost 2 bases. Per the germline V gene, CDR1 is KGHSH and CDR2 is LQKENI. CDR3 bases: TGTGCCAGCTCAGCGGGACTAGCGGGATACACAGATACGCAGTATTTT. It yields the protein CASSAGLAGYTDTQYF.

The chain uses TRBV7-3 and TRBJ2-2; 9 bases are shared with TRBD1. CDR1 and CDR2 (germline): SGHTA, FQGTGA. The CDR3 loop spans 18 amino acids. V gave up 4 bases and J gave up 2 bases; unmatched junction bases: 11. The CDR3 region has the DNA TGTGCCAGCAGCTATGGACAGGGGATACCGGGTAACACCGGGGAGCTGTTTTTT. Translation gives CASSYGQGIPGNTGELFF.

This clone occurred a few times. This chain connects TRBV30 to TRBJ2-7; 9 bases are shared with TRBD1. Germline-derived CDR1 and CDR2 are GTSNPN and SVGIG (reference sequence). This CDR3 has 14 amino acids. V lost 3 bases and J lost 6; bases outside the gene matches: 9. The CDR3 DNA reads as TGTGCCTGGAGGGTAGGGACAGGGAGTGGCGAGCAGTACTTC. Translated, it gives CAWRVGTGSGEQYF.

V gene TRBV2 combines with J gene TRBJ2-7; a possible D gene is TRBD1 (6 bases). The germline V gene encodes CDR1 SNHLY and CDR2 FYNNEI. The CDR3 spans 15 residues. V dropped 2 bases and J dropped 7 bases, with 18 bases sitting between them. CDR3 sequence: CASSELGQLTGEQYF. The CDR3 DNA is TGTGCCAGCAGTGAATTGGGACAACTCACGGGGGAGCAGTACTTC.

CDR3: CASSQGTGVNTGELFF. CDR3 DNA: TGCGCCAGCAGCCAAGGGACAGGGGTCAACACCGGGGAGCTGTTTTTT. The gene calls are TRBV4-3 and TRBJ2-2; TRBD1 agrees at 9 bases. Trimming at V came to 1 base and at J to 2 bases, leaving 2 bases not matched to a gene. Germline V CDR1 and CDR2: LGHNA, YSLEER. The CDR3 has 16 amino acids.

V is TRBV30 and J is TRBJ1-2; possible D gene TRBD1, 5 bases. This CDR3 has 13 amino acids. Between the trimmed V and J ends, which lost 4 bases and 7 bases, there was a span of 16 bases. Germline V lookup: CDR1 GTSNPN, CDR2 SVGIG (reference sequence). CDR3 loop: CAWNLGEVSGYTF. The CDR3 DNA reads TGTGCCTGGAATCTGGGGGAGGTCAGTGGCTACACCTTC.

The J gene is TRBJ2-3, the V gene TRBV19, with 8 bases lining up with TRBD2. Trimming cost V 6 bases and J 5 bases; bases outside gene matches: 7. The CDR3 is 14 amino acids. Per the germline V gene, CDR1 is LNHDA and CDR2 is SQIVND (reference sequence). The CDR3 loop reads CASRRLAGGDTQYF. The CDR3 nucleotides are TGTGCCAGTAGGAGGCTCGCGGGGGGAGATACGCAGTATTTT.

The chain recombines TRBV4-3 with TRBJ1-2; 9 nucleotides match TRBD1. Germline V gene lookup returns CDR1 LGHNA and CDR2 YSLEER. The CDR3 extends over 18 amino acids. V was clipped by 0 bases and J by 4 bases; unmatched bases: 12. CDR3 loop: CASSQEGQGGYLPYGYTF. As DNA, the CDR3 is TGCGCCAGCAGCCAAGAGGGACAGGGAGGGTACCTGCCCTATGGCTACACCTTC.

J is TRBJ2-7 and V is TRBV7-2; 7 nucleotides line up with TRBD2. The germline CDR1 and CDR2 sequences are SGHTA and FQGNSA. The CDR3 runs 19 residues. V was clipped by 5 bases and J by 0 bases; unmatched bases: 19. The CDR3 coding sequence is TGTGCCAGCAGCCTATCCTACGTTAGAGCGGGATCACGCTCCTACGAGCAGTACTTC. Translation: CASSLSYVRAGSRSYEQYF. The whole variable domain, remainder taken from reference TRBV7-2 and TRBJ2-7, is GAGVSQSPSNKVTEKGKDVELRCDPISGHTALYWYRQSLGQGLEFLIYFQGNSAPDKSGLPSDRFSAERTGGSVSTLTIQRTQQEDSAVYLCASSLSYVRAGSRSYEQYFGPGTRLTVT.

The chain is built from TRBV12-5 and TRBJ2-5; D is possibly TRBD1 (6 bases). The V gene's germline CDR1 is LGHNT and CDR2 FRNRAP. CDR3 length equals 12 residues. Trimming left V 6 bases short and J 5 bases short, with 10 bases between. The CDR3 protein is CASGVRGETQYF. CDR3 nucleotides: TGTGCTAGTGGGGTTAGGGGGGAGACCCAGTACTTC.

The chain carries TRBV7-9 and TRBJ2-5, with TRBD2 matching over 7 bases. The CDR3 sequence is 15 residues long. Trimming at V came to 4 bases and at J to 2 bases, leaving 7 bases not matched to a gene. CDR1 SEHNR and CDR2 FQNEAQ come from the germline V gene (reference sequence). CDR3 in amino acids: CASSSRPGGQETQYF. CDR3 DNA sequence: TGTGCCAGCAGCTCCCGACCGGGGGGACAAGAGACCCAGTACTTC.

The chain is built from TRBV19 and TRBJ1-2, with 9 bases identical to TRBD1. CDR3 length equals 19 residues. Per the germline V gene, CDR1 is LNHDA and CDR2 is SQIVND (reference sequence). The trim removed 4 bases at V and 5 bases at J, leaving 20 bases unmatched. In DNA form, the CDR3 reads TGTGCCAGTAGTAATTGGGGGTCCGCCGTGGACAGGGGAAGATATGGCTACACCTTC. Residues: CASSNWGSAVDRGRYGYTF.

The chain employs TRBV5-4 and TRBJ2-1, with 9 nucleotides matching TRBD2. The CDR3 spans 15 residues. V gave up 3 bases and J gave up 9 bases; unmatched junction bases: 10. In germline, CDR1 is SGHNT, CDR2 YYREEE (reference sequence). The CDR3 region has the DNA TGTGCCAGCAGCTGGGACCTTAGCGGGAGTACTGAGCAGTTCTTC. It yields the protein CASSWDLSGSTEQFF.